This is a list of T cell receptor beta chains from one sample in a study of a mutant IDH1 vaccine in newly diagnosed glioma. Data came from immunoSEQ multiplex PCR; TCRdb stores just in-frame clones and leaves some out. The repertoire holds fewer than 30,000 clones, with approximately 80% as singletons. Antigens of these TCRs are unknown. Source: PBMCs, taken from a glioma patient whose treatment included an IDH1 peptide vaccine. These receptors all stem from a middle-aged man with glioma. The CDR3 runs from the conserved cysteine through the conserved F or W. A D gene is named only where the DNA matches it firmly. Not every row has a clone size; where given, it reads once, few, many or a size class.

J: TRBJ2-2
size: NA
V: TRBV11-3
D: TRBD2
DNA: TGTGCCAGCAGCTTAGGTTTCCCGGCGGGGGTAGACACCGGGGAGCTGTTTTTT
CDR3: CASSLGFPAGVDTGELFF

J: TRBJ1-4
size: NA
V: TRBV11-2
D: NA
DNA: TGTGCCAGCAGCGGCAGCGGGTGGACTAATGAAAAACTGTTTTTT
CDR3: CASSGSGWTNEKLFF

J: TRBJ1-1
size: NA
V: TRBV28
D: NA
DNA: TGTGCCGCGAGGGGCGCCCTCACTGAAGCTTTCTTT
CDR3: CAARGALTEAFF

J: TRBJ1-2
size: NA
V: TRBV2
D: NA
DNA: TGTGCCAGCGGGGGGACGACGCAGACCTCCTTC
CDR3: CASGGTTQTSF

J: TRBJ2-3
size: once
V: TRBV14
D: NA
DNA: TGTGCCAGCAGCCAAGGGCGGGCCACAGATACGCAGTATTTT
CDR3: CASSQGRATDTQYF

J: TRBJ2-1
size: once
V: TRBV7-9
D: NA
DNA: TGTGCCAGCAGCTGGGTTAGGAATGAGCAGTTCTTC
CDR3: CASSWVRNEQFF

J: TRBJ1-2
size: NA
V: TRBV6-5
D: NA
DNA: TGTGCCAGCAGTTACTCCGCGGGAGTCGGCTACACCTTC
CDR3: CASSYSAGVGYTF

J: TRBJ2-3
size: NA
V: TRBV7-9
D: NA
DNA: TGTGCCAGCAGCTTAGCGATATCAGATACGCAGTATTTT
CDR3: CASSLAISDTQYF

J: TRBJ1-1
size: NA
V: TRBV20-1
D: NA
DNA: TGCAGTGCTCCATTGAACACTGAAGCTTTCTTT
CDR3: CSAPLNTEAFF

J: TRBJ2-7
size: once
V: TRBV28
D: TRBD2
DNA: TGTGCCAGCAGTACCTGGAGGGGAGGGAACGAGCAGTACTTC
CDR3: CASSTWRGGNEQYF

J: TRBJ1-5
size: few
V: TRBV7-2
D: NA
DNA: TGTGCCAGCAGCGTCTATAGCAATCAGCCCCAGCATTTT
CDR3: CASSVYSNQPQHF

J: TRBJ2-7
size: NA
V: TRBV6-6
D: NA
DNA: TGTGCCAGCAGTTACCCAGGGCTTGAGCAGTACTTC
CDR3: CASSYPGLEQYF

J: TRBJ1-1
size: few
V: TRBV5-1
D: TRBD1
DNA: TGCGCCAGCCATCCGACAGGGGGCATGGGGACTGAAGCTTTCTTT
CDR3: CASHPTGGMGTEAFF

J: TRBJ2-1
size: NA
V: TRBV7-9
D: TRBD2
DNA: TGTGCCAGCAGCTTAAGGGCGGGAGTCCCCCTGAAAATAATAAATGAGCAGTTCTTC
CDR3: CASSLRAGVPLKIINEQFF

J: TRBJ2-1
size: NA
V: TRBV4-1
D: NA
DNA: TGCGCCAGCAGCCGCCAATCAGAAGCTAACTACAATGAGCAGTTCTTC
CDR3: CASSRQSEANYNEQFF

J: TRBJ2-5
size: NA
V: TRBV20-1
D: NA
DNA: TGCAGTGCTGAGGAACGGGAGACCCAGTACTTC
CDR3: CSAEERETQYF

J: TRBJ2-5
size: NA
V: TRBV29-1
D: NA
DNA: TGCAGCGGCACGGGGGCGGGAGATGGGGAGACCCAGTACTTC
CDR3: CSGTGAGDGETQYF

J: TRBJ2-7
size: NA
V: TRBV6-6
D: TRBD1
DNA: TGTGCCAGCAGTTACTCTGGACAGGCCCGACAAGAGCAGTACTTC
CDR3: CASSYSGQARQEQYF

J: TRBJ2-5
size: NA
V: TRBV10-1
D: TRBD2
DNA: TGCGCCAGCAGTGAAACGGGACTAGCAGAGACCCAGTACTTC
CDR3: CASSETGLAETQYF

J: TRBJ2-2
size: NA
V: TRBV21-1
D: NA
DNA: TGTGCCAGCAGGAGAGGACTAGCGGGAGGGCGGGGCACCGGGGAGCTGTTTTTT
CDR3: CASRRGLAGGRGTGELFF

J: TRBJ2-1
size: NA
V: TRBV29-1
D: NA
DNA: TGCAGCACGGCTACGGGGCCACAGGGCAGAGTCCATGAGCAGTTCTTC
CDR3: CSTATGPQGRVHEQFF